This TCR beta chain was observed in a study of CD8+CD57+ T cells in acquired aplastic anemia (dated by TCRdb to 2017 to 2018). Describing the broader study: On average, sorted CD4+ and CD8+ cells yielded about 3 ug of extracted DNA, with a range of roughly 0.17 to 30 ug. CD8+CD57+ expansion was defined as frequency above the mean frequency observed in healthy subjects. Results and caveats for the whole study, not just this receptor: No significant difference in CD8+ Simpson's diversity was found between patients and healthy controls (P=0.060). Although 25 to 30 CD8+ CDR3 sequences were shared by patients and controls, these sequences appeared highly expressed in patients and within the immunodominant clones of patients.

TCR beta VDJ combination and CDR3 sequence profiling used genomic DNA as the template. TCR repertoire sequencing was run on an Illumina HiSeq 2000. The paper's processing steps were these. Repertoires were assessed using TRBV/TRBJ rearrangement plots, CDR3 size and DJ length profiles, and Simpson's diversity index. The immunodominant clone was defined as the most abundant DNA sequence in deep sequencing data. CDR3 amino acid sequences were checked for sharing across subjects and were also compared against the VDJdb database and published repertoires. TCRdb ran its own pipeline on the public reads, namely fastp trimming at Q25 and MiXCR clone calling, and kept in-frame beta chains. Every distinct CDR3 protein forms one entry, paired with its most common genes and DNA. The authors' filters were not applied to this entry. The sample contains over 150,000 distinct CDR3 sequences, about 52% of them found a single time. Approximately 12% of the sample lies in the top ten.

Flow cytometry had shown CD8+CD57+ cell expansion in the patients selected for sequencing. Every patient had severe acquired aplastic anemia, diagnosed using the International Study of Aplastic Anemia and Agranulocytosis and Camitta criteria. Patients had received no therapy at the time of blood sampling. In this study, sorted CD4+ and CD8+ T cells from the blood of healthy subjects and of severe aplastic anemia patients had their TCR repertoires deep-sequenced. In the USA, patient enrollment took place under clinicaltrials.gov protocols 00001620, 01623167, 00001397, 00071045, 00081523 and 00961064. Ficoll-Paque density gradient centrifugation was used to isolate peripheral blood mononuclear cells. Before DNA extraction, CD4+ and CD8+ T cells were sorted with FACS or magnetic beads. V loses 6 bases at its end and J loses 9 bases; junction bases beyond the gene matches: 4. Reading the germline V gene gives CDR1 ENHRY and CDR2 SYGVKD. There are 14 amino acids in the CDR3, from cysteine to phenylalanine inclusive. The only DNA kept is the CDR3, 42 bases in frame from the first base.

A single count supports this clonotype. The specificity of this receptor is unknown. Within one base of it there is no much larger clone, and no base qualities were kept. Support from one read is weak. Sequenced: sorted CD4+, CD8+, or CD8+CD57+ T cells (not recorded which) from PBMCs. The chain couples TRBV10-3 to TRBJ2-2; the central 13 bases match TRBD2. This receptor was identified in a human donor with aplastic anemia. CDR3 reads: CAISPGTSGRELFF. The DNA sequence is TGTGCCATCAGCCCAGGGACTAGCGGGAGGGAGCTGTTTTTT.